The 10 T cell receptor beta chains reported below all come from one sample, sequenced in a study of cytomegalovirus exposure and HLA in healthy donors. It was with 60 Vbeta and 13 Jbeta primers that the PCR ran. Using immunoSEQ multiplex PCR, the repertoire was profiled, and TCRdb retains in-frame clones only, with some absent. Of some 110,000 clones listed, about four fifths were seen once; the top ten hold around 4.9%. Material for sequencing was PBMCs. These receptors came from a man aged 25 to 45 in good health and CMV-seropositive.

The rearrangement uses TRBV19 and TRBJ2-5; 7 bases agree with TRBD2. J lost 6 bases, V lost 5 bases, and 6 bases had no gene match. The CDR3 is 13 residues long. CDR1 and CDR2 from the germline V gene are LNHDA and SQIVND (reference sequence). CDR3 loop: CASSFLAEQTQYF. The CDR3 DNA reads as TGTGCCAGTAGTTTCCTAGCGGAGCAGACCCAGTACTTC.

The rearrangement joins TRBV5-1 to TRBJ2-5; 12 bases are a match to TRBD1. CDR3 size: 14 residues. V lost 0 bases to trimming and J lost 8 bases; unmatched junction nucleotides: 2. The V gene's germline CDR1 is SGHRS and CDR2 YFSETQ. CDR3 in DNA: TGCGCCAGCAGCTTGGGGGACAGGGGGCATACCCAGTACTTC. This encodes CASSLGDRGHTQYF.

This clone was detected only a few times. This chain joins TRBV2 and TRBJ1-5; the D is unclear. The CDR3 contains 14 residues. Germline V gene lookup returns CDR1 SNHLY and CDR2 FYNNEI. The V and J ends lost 2 bases and 4 bases respectively, with 9 bases between them. The CDR3 nucleotides read TGTGCCAGCAGTGAAAACAGAGATAATCAGCCCCAGCATTTT. Translating it yields CASSENRDNQPQHF.

This clone was observed a handful of times. This rearrangement joins TRBV6-1 to TRBJ2-5, with D possibly being TRBD1 (5 bases). Deletions cut 5 bases from V and 1 base from J, with 8 bases between. The CDR3 has 13 amino acids. Germline V lookup: CDR1 MNHNS, CDR2 SASEGT. CDR3 coding DNA: TGTGCCAGCAGTTTTCAGGGCCAAGAGACCCAGTACTTC. Protein sequence: CASSFQGQETQYF.

The chain is built from TRBV10-2 and TRBJ1-2; 7 bases are shared with TRBD1. The CDR3 sequence is 15 residues long. V lost 3 bases and J lost 3; bases outside the gene matches: 7. The germline V gene has CDR1 WSHSY and CDR2 SAAADI. The CDR3 sequence is CASSEIGQVDYGYTF. As DNA, the CDR3 is TGCGCCAGCAGTGAAATAGGACAGGTGGACTATGGCTACACCTTC.

V and J are TRBV7-2 and TRBJ1-5; D gene unclear. Germline CDR1 is SGHTA and CDR2 is FQGNSA. Between the trimmed V and J ends, which lost 2 bases and 2 bases, there was a span of 4 bases. This CDR3 spans 13 amino acids. The chain's CDR3 is CASSLQGNQPQHF. As DNA, the CDR3 is TGTGCCAGCAGCTTACAGGGCAATCAGCCCCAGCATTTT. The variable domain in full, with the rest retrieved from reference TRBV7-2 and TRBJ1-5, is GAGVSQSPSNKVTEKGKDVELRCDPISGHTALYWYRQSLGQGLEFLIYFQGNSAPDKSGLPSDRFSAERTGGSVSTLTIQRTQQEDSAVYLCASSLQGNQPQHFGDGTRLSIL.

About this clone itself: One end of the junction fails to match germline, which may point to a read error. V usage is TRBV7-9 and J usage is TRBJ1-1; no reliable D call. This CDR3 has 12 amino acids. The germline CDR1 and CDR2 sequences are SEHNR and FQNEAQ (reference sequence). The CDR3 coding sequence is TGTTCCAGCAGCTTAGAAACTACTGAAGCTTTCTTT. This translates into CSSSLETTEAFF.

This chain links TRBV5-5 with TRBJ1-4; perhaps TRBD1 as D (6 bases). CDR1 is SGHKS, CDR2 YYEKEE, per germline (reference sequence). V gave up 3 bases and J gave up 0 bases, with 18 bases separating them. This CDR3 contains 18 residues. This chain's CDR3 is CASSSPTGHSSTNEKLFF. CDR3 nucleotide sequence: TGTGCCAGCAGCTCCCCGACAGGTCATTCCTCAACTAATGAAAAACTGTTTTTT.

This clone was recorded a few times. V is TRBV4-1 and J is TRBJ2-5; unclear D gene. Trimming took off 0 bases at V and 2 bases at J, with 7 bases between the two ends. Germline V gives CDR1 MGHRA, CDR2 YSYEKL. The CDR3 length is 14 residues. This chain's CDR3 is CASSQDGSQETQYF. CDR3 sequence (DNA): TGCGCCAGCAGCCAAGATGGCAGTCAAGAGACCCAGTACTTC.

With regard to this clone: Germline and junction disagree at one end, which may indicate a read error. The rearrangement uses TRBV7-2 and TRBJ1-2; 8 nucleotides align to TRBD1. Germline V gene data show CDR1 as SGHTA and CDR2 as FQGNSA. The CDR3 is 15 amino acids. CDR3 DNA sequence: TGTGCCAGCAGCTCCCAAGGACAGGGCAACTATGGCTACCCCTTC. It encodes CASSSQGQGNYGYPF.